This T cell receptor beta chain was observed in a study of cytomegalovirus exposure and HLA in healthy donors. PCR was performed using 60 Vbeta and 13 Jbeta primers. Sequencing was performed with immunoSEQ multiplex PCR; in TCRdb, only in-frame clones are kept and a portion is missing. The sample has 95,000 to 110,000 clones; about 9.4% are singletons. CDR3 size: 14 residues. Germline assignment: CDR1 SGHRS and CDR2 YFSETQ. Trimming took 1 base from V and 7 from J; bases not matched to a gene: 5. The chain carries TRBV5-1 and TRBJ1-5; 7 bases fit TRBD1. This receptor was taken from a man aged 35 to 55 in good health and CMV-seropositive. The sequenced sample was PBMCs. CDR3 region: CASSLTTGDQPQHF. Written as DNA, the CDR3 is TGCGCCAGCAGCTTGACCACAGGGGACCAGCCCCAGCATTTT.